This T cell receptor beta chain was sequenced for a study of shared clonotypes between healthy human individuals. Turning to the study itself: Donors consisted of two women and three men between 18 and 49. Study-wide results and caveats: The expectation was that sequencing depth would affect clonotype sharing among donors. A generally larger estimated richness was seen in naive subsets than in memory subsets.

CDR1 and CDR2 from the germline V gene are SGHRS and YFSETQ. V lost 0 bases, J lost 9 bases, and 13 bases lay in between. The CDR3 totals 13 residues. The material for each subset, its genomic DNA, was split evenly across several immunoSEQ plates. This table comes from immunoSEQ multiplex PCR, and its TCRdb copy is limited to in-frame clones, with some not included. The sample includes 2,500,000 or so clones, 92% of them seen just once. Turning to this clone: No antigen is known for it.

This rearrangement joins TRBV5-1 to TRBJ2-7, with D possibly being TRBD1 (6 bases). The sequenced material came from naive CD4+ T cells from PBMCs. The subset was: CD45RA+ positively selected. The sequence was collected from a man in his late teens or twenties in good health. Some clones in this sample may be carry-over from other donors' samples. The CDR3 reads CASSLGQEPVQYF. CDR3 sequence (DNA): TGCGCCAGCAGCTTGGGACAGGAACCGGTGCAGTACTTC.